The clone carrying this TCR beta chain has ten or more counts. Its antigen is currently unknown. One entry per CDR3 protein, called by TCRdb with MiXCR from the 5' RACE reads. Among fewer than 600,000 distinct CDR3 sequences listed, roughly 21% were seen once. This sample was taken from a study of T-cell memory formation after mild COVID-19. Study information: Largely, TCR clusters stayed within a single donor. General study results and limits: Clones that contracted from day 15 to 85 were balanced CD4/CD8, while later expanders leaned CD4+.

The CDR3 contains 15 residues. The V and J ends lost 5 bases and 5 bases, in that order; junction bases with no gene match: 10. Input material: PBMCs or a T cell subset sorted from them (not recorded which). The source is an adult woman who had mild COVID-19 (a few samples of this study predate the infection). Cell type and time point are not known. The V gene is TRBV12-3 or TRBV12-4, the J gene TRBJ2-5; TRBD2 matches 8 bases. DNA for the CDR3: TGTGCCAGCAGTCCCCGAGCGGGAGTGGGGGAGACCCAGTACTTC. Protein: CASSPRAGVGETQYF.